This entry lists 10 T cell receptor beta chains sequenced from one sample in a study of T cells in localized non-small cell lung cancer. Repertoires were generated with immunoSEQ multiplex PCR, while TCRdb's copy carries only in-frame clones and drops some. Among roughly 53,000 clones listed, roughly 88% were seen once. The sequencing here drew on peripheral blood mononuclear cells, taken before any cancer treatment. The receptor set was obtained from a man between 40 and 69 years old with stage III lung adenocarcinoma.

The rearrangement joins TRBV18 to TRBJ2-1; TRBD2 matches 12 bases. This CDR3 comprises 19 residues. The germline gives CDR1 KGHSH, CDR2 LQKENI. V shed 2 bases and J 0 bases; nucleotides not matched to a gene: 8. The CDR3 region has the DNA TGTGCCAGCTCACCAAGCCTAGCGGGAGGGCGGAGCTCCTACAATGAGCAGTTCTTC. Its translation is CASSPSLAGGRSSYNEQFF.

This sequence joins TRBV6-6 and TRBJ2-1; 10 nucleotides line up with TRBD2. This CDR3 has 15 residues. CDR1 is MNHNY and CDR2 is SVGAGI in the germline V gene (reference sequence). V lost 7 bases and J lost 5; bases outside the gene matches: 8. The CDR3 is CASTSGSFVDNEQFF. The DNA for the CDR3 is TGTGCCAGCACTAGCGGGAGTTTTGTGGACAATGAGCAGTTCTTC.

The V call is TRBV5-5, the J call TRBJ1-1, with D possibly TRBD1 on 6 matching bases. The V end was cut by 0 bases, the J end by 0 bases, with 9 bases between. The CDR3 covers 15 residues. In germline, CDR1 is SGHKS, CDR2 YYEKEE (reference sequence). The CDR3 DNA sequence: TGTGCCAGCAGCTTGGAGGGGGGCTTGAACACTGAAGCTTTCTTT. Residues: CASSLEGGLNTEAFF.

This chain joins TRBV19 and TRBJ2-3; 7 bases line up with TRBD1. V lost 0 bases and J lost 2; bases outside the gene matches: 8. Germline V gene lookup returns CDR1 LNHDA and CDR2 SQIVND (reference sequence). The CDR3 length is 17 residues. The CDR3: CASSIDGTVGNTDTQYF. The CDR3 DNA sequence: TGTGCCAGTAGTATAGATGGGACAGTGGGAAACACAGATACGCAGTATTTT.

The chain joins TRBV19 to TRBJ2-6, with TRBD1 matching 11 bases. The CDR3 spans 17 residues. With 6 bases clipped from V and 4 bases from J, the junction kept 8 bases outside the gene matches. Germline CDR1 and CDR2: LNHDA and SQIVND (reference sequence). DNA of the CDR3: TGTGCCAGTAGCCTGGGGACAGGGGGAGCCGGGGCCAACGTCCTGACTTTC. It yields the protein CASSLGTGGAGANVLTF.

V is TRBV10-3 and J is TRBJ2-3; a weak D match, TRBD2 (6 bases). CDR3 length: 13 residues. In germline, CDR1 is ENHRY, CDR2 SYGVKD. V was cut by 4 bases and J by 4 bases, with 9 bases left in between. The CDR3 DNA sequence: TGTGCCATCAGTGGCGGGATCGCAGATACGCAGTATTTT. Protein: CAISGGIADTQYF.

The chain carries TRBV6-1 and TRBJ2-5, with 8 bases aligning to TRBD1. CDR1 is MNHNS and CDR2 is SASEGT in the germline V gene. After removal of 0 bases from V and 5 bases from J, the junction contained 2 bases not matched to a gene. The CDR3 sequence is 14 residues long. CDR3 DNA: TGTGCCAGCAGTGAAGCGCGACAGGGGGAGACCCAGTACTTC. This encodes CASSEARQGETQYF.

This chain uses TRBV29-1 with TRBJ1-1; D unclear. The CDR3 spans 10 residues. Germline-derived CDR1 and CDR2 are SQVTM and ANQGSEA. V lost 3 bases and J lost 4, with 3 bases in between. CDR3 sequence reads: CSVDSTEAFF. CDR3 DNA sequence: TGCAGCGTTGATAGCACTGAAGCTTTCTTT. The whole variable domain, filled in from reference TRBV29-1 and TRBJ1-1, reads SAVISQKPSRDICQRGTSLTIQCQVDSQVTMMFWYRQQPGQSLTLIATANQGSEATYESGFVIDKFPISRPNLTFSTLTVSNMSPEDSSIYLCSVDSTEAFFGQGTRLTVV.

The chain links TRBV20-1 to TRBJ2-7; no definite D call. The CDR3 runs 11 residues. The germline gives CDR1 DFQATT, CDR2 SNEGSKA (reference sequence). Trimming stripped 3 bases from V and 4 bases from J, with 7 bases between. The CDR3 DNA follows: TGCAGTGCTAGGGGCAATTACGAGCAGTACTTC. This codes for CSARGNYEQYF.

DNA for the CDR3: TGCGCCAGCAGTCAGGAACCATGGGACTATGGCTACACCTTC. Translating gives CASSQEPWDYGYTF. The chain is built from TRBV23-1 and TRBJ1-2; D is undetermined. TRBV23-1 is an ORF; its function is uncertain. CDR3 length: 14 amino acids. V lost 3 bases and J 3 bases, leaving 11 bases between the germline ends.